The sequence of this TCR beta chain was determined in a study of graft-versus-host responses after intestinal transplantation. Findings and caveats of the study: Within allografts, high graft-versus-host to host-versus-graft clonal ratios were seen among patients with graft-donor T cell macrochimerism. Peak circulating GvH clone levels tracked with early post-transplant HvG declines.

Libraries were prepared by immunoSEQ multiplex PCR; TCRdb keeps only in-frame clonotypes and omits some of them. The table records roughly 90,000 clones, about nine tenths of them present only once. The CDR3 covers 18 residues. Unmatched junction bases numbered 17, after V lost 2 bases and J lost 7 bases. The germline CDR1 and CDR2 sequences are LNHNV and YYDKDF (reference sequence). Of note for this clone: Its antigen is still unknown.

The material sequenced was unstimulated CD8+ T cells sorted from spleen or lymph node cells, taken before intestinal transplant. The rearrangement links TRBV15 to TRBJ2-1, with 7 bases that match TRBD1. The sequence was obtained from a human donor who received an intestinal transplant. This CDR3 reads CATSRTQLLGQWPNEQFF. For the CDR3, the DNA is TGTGCCACCAGCAGAACACAACTTTTGGGACAGTGGCCGAATGAGCAGTTCTTC.